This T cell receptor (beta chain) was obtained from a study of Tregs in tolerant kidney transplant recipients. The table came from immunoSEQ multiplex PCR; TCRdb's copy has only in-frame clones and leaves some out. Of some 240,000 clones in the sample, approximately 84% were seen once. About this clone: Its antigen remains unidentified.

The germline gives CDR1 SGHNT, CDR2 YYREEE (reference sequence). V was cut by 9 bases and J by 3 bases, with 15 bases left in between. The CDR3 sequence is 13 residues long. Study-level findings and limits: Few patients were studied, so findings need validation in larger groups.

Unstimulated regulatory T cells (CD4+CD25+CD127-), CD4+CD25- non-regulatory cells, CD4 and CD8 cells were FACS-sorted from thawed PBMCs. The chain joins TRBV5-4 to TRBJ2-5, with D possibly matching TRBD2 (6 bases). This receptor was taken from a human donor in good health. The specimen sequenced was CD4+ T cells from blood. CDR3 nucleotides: TGTGCCATCCTGAGGAGGGACGAAGAGACCCAGTACTTC. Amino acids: CAILRRDEETQYF.